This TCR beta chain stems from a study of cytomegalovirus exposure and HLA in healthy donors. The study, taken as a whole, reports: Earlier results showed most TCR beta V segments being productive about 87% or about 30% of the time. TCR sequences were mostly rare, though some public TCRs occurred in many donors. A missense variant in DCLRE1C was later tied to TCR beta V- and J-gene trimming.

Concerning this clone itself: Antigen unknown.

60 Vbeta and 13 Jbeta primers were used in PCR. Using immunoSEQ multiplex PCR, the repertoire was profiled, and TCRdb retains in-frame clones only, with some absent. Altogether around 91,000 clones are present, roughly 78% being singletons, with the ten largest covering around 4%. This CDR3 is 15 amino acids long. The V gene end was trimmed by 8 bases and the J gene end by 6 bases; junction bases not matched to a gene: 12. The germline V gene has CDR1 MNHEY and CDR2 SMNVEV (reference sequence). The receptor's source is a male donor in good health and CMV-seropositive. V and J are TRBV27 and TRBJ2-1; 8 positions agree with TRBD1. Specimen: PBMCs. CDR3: CASLCVPGQANEQFF. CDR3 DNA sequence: TGTGCCAGCTTGTGTGTCCCGGGACAGGCCAATGAGCAGTTCTTC.